The 14 T cell receptor beta chains below come from one sample, sequenced in a study of CD8+CD57+ T cells in acquired aplastic anemia. The TCR beta profiling, which covered VDJ combination and CDR3 sequence, was carried out using genomic DNA as the template. TCRdb itself ran the reads through MiXCR, one entry per CDR3 protein. Found here are roughly 240,000 distinct CDR3 sequences, approximately 45% of them singletons; the top ten hold 7% to 9.5%. Patients sequenced had flow cytometry evidence of CD8+CD57+ cell expansion. The specimen was sorted CD4+, CD8+, or CD8+CD57+ T cells (not recorded which) from PBMCs. These receptors were obtained from a human donor with aplastic anemia.

The chain joins TRBV7-2 to TRBJ1-4; D is uncertain. This CDR3 region has 15 residues. CDR1 and CDR2 (germline): SGHTA, FQGNSA. Trimming took off 2 bases at V and 6 bases at J, with 13 bases between the two ends. As DNA, the CDR3 is TGTGCCAGCAGCTTAAGTGGGGTCTCAGATGAAAAACTGTTTTTT. The encoded protein is CASSLSGVSDEKLFF.

This chain connects TRBV19 to TRBJ1-1, with TRBD1 matching 7 bases. Losses at the gene ends were 3 bases for V and 8 bases for J; bases not matched to a gene: 15. The length of the CDR3 is 16 residues. Per germline, CDR1 LNHDA and CDR2 SQIVND (reference sequence). CDR3 nucleotides: TGTGCCAGTAGTATTACCCGGACAGGTCCTAAGGGGGAAGCTTTCTTT. Its protein is CASSITRTGPKGEAFF.

On this clonotype itself: It may be a read error: a sequence one base away is much more abundant. The CDR3 does not close with the conserved phenylalanine or tryptophan, likely indicating a read error. The genes are TRBV13 and TRBJ2-2; TRBD1 aligns across 9 bases. The CDR3 is 16 residues long. V shed 4 bases and J 6 bases; nucleotides not matched to a gene: 9. Germline-derived CDR1 and CDR2 are PRHDT and FYEKMQ (reference sequence). CDR3 nucleotide sequence: TGTGCCAGCAGCTCTAAACCGGGACAGGGTGCCGGGGAGCTGTTTTCT. Its translation: CASSSKPGQGAGELFS.

This chain uses TRBV6-2 or TRBV6-3 with TRBJ2-7; possibly TRBD2 for D (5 bases). The CDR3 is 12 amino acids. V lost 8 bases, J lost 5 bases, and 13 bases lay in between. In germline, CDR1 is MNHEY, CDR2 SVGEGT. CDR3 amino acids: CASLGDYHEQYF. The CDR3 DNA reads as TGTGCCAGCCTCGGGGATTACCACGAGCAGTACTTC.

This clonotype was seen a handful of times. This sequence joins TRBV6-2 or TRBV6-3 and TRBJ1-1, with D possibly TRBD1 on 6 matching bases. Per the germline V gene, CDR1 is MNHEY and CDR2 is SVGEGT. Trimming cost V 0 bases and J 5 bases, with 13 bases left between them. The CDR3 sequence is 15 residues long. CDR3 DNA sequence: TGTGCCAGCAGTTACTCGTCCCAAGGGGGTACTGAAGCTTTCTTT. It encodes CASSYSSQGGTEAFF.

This clonotype appeared many times. This CDR3 is CSARDSNQPQHF. The CDR3 nucleotides read TGCAGTGCTAGAGATAGCAATCAGCCCCAGCATTTT. The chain couples TRBV20-1 to TRBJ1-5; D call uncertain. The V gene's germline CDR1 is DFQATT and CDR2 SNEGSKA (reference sequence). V was clipped by 0 bases and J by 0 bases, with 0 bases between them. The CDR3 runs 12 residues.

This clonotype has ten or more counts. The chain has TRBV7-6 and TRBJ2-1; 7 positions agree with TRBD2. The CDR3 loop spans 17 amino acids. V lost 4 bases, J lost 0 bases, and 9 bases stayed unmatched. Germline CDR1 SGHVS, CDR2 FNYEAQ. CDR3 nucleotides: TGTGCCAGCAGCTATGGGCGGGGGAGTAGCTCCTACAATGAGCAGTTCTTC. Amino acids: CASSYGRGSSSYNEQFF.

By share of the sample, this clonotype is medium-sized (0.01 to 0.1%). This chain connects TRBV6-6 to TRBJ2-3; 10 nucleotides line up with TRBD1. Germline CDR1 and CDR2: MNHNY and SVGAGI (reference sequence). V was pared by 6 bases and J by 2 bases, with 5 bases of the junction left unmatched. The CDR3 is made up of 15 amino acids. CDR3 amino acids: CASRPGTGDTDTQYF. The CDR3 nucleotides read TGTGCCAGCAGGCCCGGGACAGGGGACACAGATACGCAGTATTTT.

This clonotype was counted ten times or more. The rearrangement links TRBV5-6 to TRBJ2-3, with 9 bases matching TRBD2. This CDR3 spans 14 amino acids. Germline CDR1 reads SGHDT; CDR2 reads YYEEEE. Losses at the gene ends were 0 bases for V and 5 bases for J; bases not matched to a gene: 1. The CDR3 is CASSLGAGGDTQYF. CDR3 coding DNA: TGTGCCAGCAGCTTGGGAGCGGGGGGAGATACGCAGTATTTT.

This clonotype came up many times. The J gene is TRBJ1-2, the V gene TRBV20-1; TRBD1 is a possible D gene (6 bases). Per germline, CDR1 DFQATT and CDR2 SNEGSKA (reference sequence). V was pared by 1 base and J by 2 bases, with 17 bases between. The CDR3 has 16 residues. CDR3 in amino acids: CSARAPPGGENYGYTF. In DNA form, the CDR3 reads TGCAGTGCTAGAGCTCCCCCCGGGGGCGAGAACTATGGCTACACCTTC.

This clonotype was counted ten times or more. The V gene is TRBV20-1, the J gene TRBJ2-7, with no clear D. CDR3 length: 13 amino acids. V was pared by 1 base and J by 2 bases, with 9 bases between. Germline V gene lookup returns CDR1 DFQATT and CDR2 SNEGSKA (reference sequence). The CDR3 here is CSARVYGTYEQYF. The CDR3 DNA follows: TGCAGTGCTAGAGTCTACGGAACCTACGAGCAGTACTTC.

This clonotype was seen at least ten times. This sequence joins TRBV11-1 and TRBJ1-1; 7 positions match TRBD1. Germline-derived CDR1 and CDR2 are SGHAT and FQDESV (reference sequence). Unmatched junction bases numbered 5, after V lost 2 bases and J lost 2 bases. The CDR3 length is 15 residues. The CDR3 nucleotides read TGTGCCAGCAGCTTATGGCGGGACAGCAACACTGAAGCTTTCTTT. Amino acids: CASSLWRDSNTEAFF.

This clonotype was detected many times. The chain employs TRBV6-2 or TRBV6-3 and TRBJ2-7; D is possibly TRBD1 (6 bases). Germline CDR1 reads MNHEY; CDR2 reads SVGEGT. The length of the CDR3 is 12 residues. Between the trimmed V and J ends, which lost 7 bases and 3 bases, there was a span of 10 bases. The CDR3 region is CASNIQGYEQYF. DNA of the CDR3: TGTGCCAGCAACATACAGGGCTACGAGCAGTACTTC.

The V gene is TRBV7-2, the J gene TRBJ2-1, with TRBD2 matching 10 bases. V lost 5 bases, J lost 0 bases, and 4 bases stayed unmatched. The length of the CDR3 is 16 residues. CDR1 and CDR2 from the germline V gene are SGHTA and FQGNSA. The CDR3 reads CASSTGLAASYNEQFF. DNA for the CDR3: TGTGCCAGCAGCACTGGACTAGCGGCCTCCTACAATGAGCAGTTCTTC.